The present T cell receptor (beta chain) was sequenced within a study of Ad26.COV2.S vaccination and SARS-CoV-2 variants. Germline V lookup: CDR1 SGHVS, CDR2 FQNEAQ. The CDR3 loop spans 13 amino acids. The V end lost 2 bases, the J end lost 1 base, and 5 bases lay between the germline ends. This table comes from immunoSEQ multiplex PCR, and its TCRdb copy is limited to in-frame clones, with some not included. The table includes about 350,000 clones, 88% detected once. As to treatment: around 19 received Ad26.COV2.S at low or high dose, single or two shots; about 5 received placebo; per-sample allocation not given. Specimen acquisition occurred on day 63 following the initial vaccine or placebo injection.

The rearrangement uses TRBV7-8 and TRBJ1-1; no definite D call. The sequence derives from a person aged 18-65 years who received the Ad26.COV2.S COVID-19 vaccine or a placebo. The input for sequencing was peripheral blood, taken in a trial of Ad26.COV2.S vaccine versus placebo. The CDR3 loop reads CASSLSGNTEAFF. CDR3 nucleotide sequence: TGTGCCAGCAGCTTATCGGGGAACACTGAAGCTTTCTTT.